The clone carrying this TCR beta chain was picked up a small number of times. The table came from immunoSEQ multiplex PCR; TCRdb's copy has only in-frame clones and leaves some out. In the table there are 7,700 or so clones, roughly 73% of which are singletons. The data were taken from a study of tumour-infiltrating T cells in Burkitt lymphoma. About the study: Productive clonality predicted overall and progression-free survival.

Germline values: CDR1 SQVTM, CDR2 ANQGSEA. Trimming removed 4 bases at V and 8 bases at J, with 14 bases between. There are 12 residues in the CDR3. The sequenced sample was tumor tissue. This chain connects TRBV29-1 to TRBJ1-1, with TRBD1 as a possible D gene (5 bases). The receptor's source is a human donor with diffuse large B-cell lymphoma. This chain's CDR3 is CSVVGQRQEAFF. In DNA form, the CDR3 reads TGCAGCGTTGTGGGGCAGAGACAAGAAGCTTTCTTT.